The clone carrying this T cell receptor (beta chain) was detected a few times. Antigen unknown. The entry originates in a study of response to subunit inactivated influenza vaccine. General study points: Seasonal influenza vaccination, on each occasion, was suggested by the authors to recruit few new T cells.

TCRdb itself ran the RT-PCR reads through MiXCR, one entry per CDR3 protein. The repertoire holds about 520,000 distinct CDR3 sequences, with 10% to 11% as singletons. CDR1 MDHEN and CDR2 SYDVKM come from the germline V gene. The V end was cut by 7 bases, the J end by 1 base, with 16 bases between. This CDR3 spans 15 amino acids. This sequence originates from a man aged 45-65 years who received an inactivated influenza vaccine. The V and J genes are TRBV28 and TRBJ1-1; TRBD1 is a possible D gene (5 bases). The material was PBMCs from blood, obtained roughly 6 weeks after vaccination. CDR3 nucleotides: TGTGCCAGCACACCCGTCGGGCAGGGGAACACTGAAGCTTTCTTT. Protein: CASTPVGQGNTEAFF.